Sequencing of this T cell receptor (beta chain) was carried out in a study of blood T cells in healthy people across ages. Primers used in a second PCR of roughly 7 to 12 cycles were a sample-barcoded 5' primer and a J-beta primer mix. TCRdb ran MiXCR on the 5' RACE reads and lists one entry per CDR3 protein. The profile shows almost 300,000 distinct CDR3 sequences, 25% to 30% of them singletons. The CDR3 covers 16 residues. Germline V gene data show CDR1 as DFQATT and CDR2 as SNEGSKA (reference sequence). Trimming pared 5 bases from V and 5 bases from J, leaving 24 bases between. The chain couples TRBV20-1 to TRBJ1-1; D possibly corresponds to TRBD1 (6 bases). The sequence came from a woman in her 70s in good health. What was sequenced was blood. The chain's CDR3 is CSAGPFIRGKGTEAFF. In DNA, the CDR3 is TGCAGTGCTGGCCCTTTTATAAGGGGGAAGGGGACTGAAGCTTTCTTT.